This T cell receptor beta chain stems from a study of cytomegalovirus exposure and HLA in healthy donors. Study-level background: Roughly 180 million T cells yielded some 120 million unique TCR beta sequences in earlier analysis. General study results and limits: Evidence from a later analysis indicated that most CMV-associated TCR beta chains looked HLA-restricted. Productive rates of about 87% or about 30% were seen for most TCR beta V segments in an earlier analysis. In a later analysis, an Asian-associated ancestry cluster reportedly showed fewer N-insertions than the roughly 650-donor mean.

With 4 bases clipped from V and 8 bases from J, the junction kept 4 bases outside the gene matches. The CDR3 spans 12 residues. CDR1 and CDR2 from the germline V gene are SGHNT and YENEEA. As concerns this clone: Antigen unknown.

PCR amplification relied on 60 Vbeta primers (plus 13 Jbeta primers). Libraries were prepared by immunoSEQ multiplex PCR; TCRdb keeps only in-frame clonotypes and omits some of them. The sample has 150,000 or so clones, 65% to 80% seen once; the top ten hold 3% to 4%. This receptor was taken from a woman in her thirties or forties in good health and CMV-seronegative. The V call is TRBV11-3, the J call TRBJ2-7; 8 bases align to TRBD1. The sample consisted of PBMCs. In DNA form, the CDR3 reads TGTGCCAGCAGCTCCGGACAGGGCAAGCAGTACTTC. Residues: CASSSGQGKQYF.